This TCR beta chain was observed in a study of T-cell memory formation after mild COVID-19 (dated by TCRdb to the early 2020s). In terms of the full investigation: TCR sequence clusters from the two donors were found to be largely donor specific. In two donors, T-cell clones that expanded and contracted after mild COVID-19 were followed by sequencing TCRalpha and TCRbeta repertoires longitudinally. The cohort comprised two young, previously healthy adult volunteers, one female and one male.

The CDR3 starts with the cysteine, ends with the phenylalanine, and has 15 residues. Only CDR3 DNA is held: 45 bases, read in frame from base 1. CDR1 and CDR2 are read off the germline V gene as SGHRS and YFSETQ. Relative to germline, V is 2 bases shorter and J is 0 bases shorter, with 8 bases between their ends. TCRdb shows the sequencer as Illumina NovaSeq 6000. TCRalpha and TCRbeta cDNA libraries were built by 5'RACE with constant-segment primers, adding sample barcodes and unique molecular identifiers. RNA was extracted from every sample with Trizol reagent. The libraries were amplified in two PCR steps, and the second step added a second sample barcode and Illumina TruSeq adapters. Sequencing of libraries was performed on an Illumina NovaSeq with 2 x 150 bp paired-end reads. Under the source paper's analysis protocol: Demultiplexing of reads and collapsing into UMI-guided consensus sequences were performed with migec v1.2.7. Using mixcr v2.1.11, UMI consensuses were aligned to TRA and TRB V and J templates and then assembled into clonotypes. Clonotypes were classified as expanded or contracted when called significant by both edgeR and NoisET, with noise models trained on biological replicates. edgeR calls used a false discovery rate-adjusted p below 0.01 and a log2 fold-change threshold of 1. PCA with hierarchical clustering of max-normalized trajectories of the 1000 most abundant clonotypes was used as exploratory dynamics analysis. Separately sequenced CD4+ and CD8+ repertoires were used to assign the CD4 or CD8 phenotype of responding clones. The raw public reads went through TCRdb reprocessing: fastp at Q25, MiXCR clone calling, in-frame beta chains kept. Entries that share a CDR3 protein sequence are merged under the most common genes and DNA. The V and J calls and clone size come from TCRdb's table, not from the authors' own analysis. Present in this sample are 150,000 to 200,000 distinct CDR3 sequences, 11% of which were seen just once. The biggest ten clones account for approximately 3.4% of the sample.

The investigation overall reported the following: Clones that contracted from day 15 to 85 showed balanced CD4/CD8 phenotypes, whereas a second wave of clones that expanded from day 15 to 37 leaned towards CD4+. Contracting CD4+ clones appeared mostly in the CM and EM memory subsets, whereas CD8+ clones were enriched in EMRA. Whether the second-wave clones peaking on day 37 were SARS-CoV-2 specific was not confirmed. The study included only a couple of mild cases, and larger cohorts that include severe cases with pre-infection samples were judged to be necessary. Some responding clones were found in pre-infection memory, which suggests that pre-existing cross-reactive memory T cells took part in the SARS-CoV-2 response.

Ficoll-Paque density gradient centrifugation was used to isolate PBMCs. For this clonotype: What antigen it recognizes has not been identified. Base qualities are not at hand, and no much larger clone is one base apart.

The TCR sequence derives from a man aged 18 to 29 who had mild COVID-19 (a few samples of this study predate the infection). The sample titles of this study are shuffled in the database, so cell type and time point are left out; the donor was told from shared clones. This chain is built from TRBV5-1 and TRBJ2-2; no D gene can be assigned with confidence. The sequencing input was PBMCs or a T cell subset sorted from them (not recorded which). The CDR3 has the sequence CASSLTGPNTGELFF. The sequence in DNA is TGCGCCAGCAGCTTAACGGGCCCGAACACCGGGGAGCTGTTTTTT.